This entry lists 11 T cell receptor beta chains sequenced from one sample in a study of shared clonotypes between healthy human individuals. Here immunoSEQ multiplex PCR was the method, and the copy in TCRdb shows in-frame clones only, minus some. The repertoire holds some 2 million clones, with about 94% as singletons. CD45RO-negative, CCR7-selected cells formed the naive CD8 fraction, which excluded terminally differentiated effector memory CD45RA+ cells. The sample taken for sequencing was naive CD8+ T cells sorted from blood. The receptors originated from a man aged 18 to 29 in good health.

As concerns this clone: Other DNA sequences from this sample encode an identical CDR3 as well. V usage is TRBV7-9 and J usage is TRBJ2-1; a possible D gene is TRBD1 (5 bases). CDR3 length equals 15 residues. The V and J ends lost 1 base and 0 bases respectively, with 7 bases between them. Germline V gene lookup returns CDR1 SEHNR and CDR2 FQNEAQ (reference sequence). CDR3 amino acids: CASSLGQGSYNEQFF. CDR3 DNA sequence: TGTGCCAGCAGCTTAGGGCAGGGCTCCTACAATGAGCAGTTCTTC. Supplemented by reference TRBV7-9 and TRBJ2-1, the full variable domain reads DTGVSQNPRHKITKRGQNVTFRCDPISEHNRLYWYRQTLGQGPEFLTYFQNEAQLEKSRLLSDRFSAERPKGSFSTLEIQRTEQGDSAMYLCASSLGQGSYNEQFFGPGTRLTVL.

As regards this clone: The sample has other DNA sequences that encode this CDR3 too. The J gene is TRBJ2-7, the V gene TRBV5-4; TRBD2 is a possible D gene (6 bases). Deletions cut 0 bases from V and 2 bases from J, with 9 bases between. The CDR3 is 14 residues long. Germline CDR1 is SGHNT and CDR2 is YYREEE (reference sequence). CDR3 coding DNA: TGTGCCAGCAGCTTGGGCGGGGCCCCCTACGAGCAGTACTTC. Its protein is CASSLGGAPYEQYF.

Concerning this clone itself: The same CDR3 also results from other DNA sequences found in this sample. The chain recombines TRBV27 with TRBJ2-7; TRBD1 matches at 9 bases. Germline V lookup: CDR1 MNHEY, CDR2 SMNVEV (reference sequence). V was clipped by 6 bases and J by 4 bases; unmatched bases: 7. This CDR3 region has 14 residues. As DNA, the CDR3 is TGTGCCAGCAGGCCTCTCGGACAGGGGTACGAGCAGTACTTC. It yields the protein CASRPLGQGYEQYF.

The chain combines TRBV5-1 with TRBJ2-2; TRBD1 matches at 7 bases. Unmatched junction bases numbered 5, after V lost 0 bases and J lost 3 bases. The CDR3 consists of 16 residues. The germline CDR1 and CDR2 sequences are SGHRS and YFSETQ. CDR3: CASSLVGQAYTGELFF. CDR3 DNA: TGCGCCAGCAGCTTGGTCGGACAGGCGTACACCGGGGAGCTGTTTTTT.

This clone appeared a few times. The rearrangement joins TRBV30 to TRBJ1-1; D remains unclear. Between the trimmed V and J ends, which lost 2 bases and 0 bases, there was a span of 4 bases. CDR1 and CDR2 (germline): GTSNPN, SVGIG (reference sequence). The CDR3 extends over 12 amino acids. In DNA form, the CDR3 reads TGTGCCTGGAGTATAATGAACACTGAAGCTTTCTTT. Amino acids: CAWSIMNTEAFF.

The rearrangement links TRBV27 to TRBJ2-7; D is uncertain. Trimming pared 3 bases from V and 2 bases from J, leaving 17 bases between. This CDR3 is built from 16 residues. The germline gives CDR1 MNHEY, CDR2 SMNVEV (reference sequence). DNA for the CDR3: TGTGCCAGCAGTTTTAACTCCCGCCTTGCCACCTACGAGCAGTACTTC. It is translated as CASSFNSRLATYEQYF.

The chain has TRBV30 and TRBJ1-5; D is possibly TRBD1 (6 bases). The CDR3 covers 13 residues. V shed 1 base and J shed 11 bases, with 15 bases lying between them. Germline CDR1 GTSNPN, CDR2 SVGIG (reference sequence). CDR3 in DNA: TGTGCCTGGAGTGGGGATGCTAGGGGGGCCCAGCATTTT. It translates to CAWSGDARGAQHF.

V gene TRBV27 combines with J gene TRBJ2-5; weak D call: TRBD2 (5 bases). CDR1 is MNHEY, CDR2 SMNVEV, per germline (reference sequence). Trimming took 11 bases from V and 1 from J, leaving 11 bases between them. The CDR3 is 12 amino acids. CDR3 nucleotides: TGTGCCCGGGGTTGGCTCCAAGAGACCCAGTACTTC. The encoded protein is CARGWLQETQYF.

The chain combines TRBV6-5 with TRBJ2-7; D is undetermined. This CDR3 has 13 amino acids. Germline CDR1 reads MNHEY; CDR2 reads SVGAGI. Trimming shortened V by 5 bases and J by 5 bases, and 13 bases separated the two germline ends. The CDR3 DNA is TGTGCCAGCAGTCCGATTTCGAGTAACGAGCAGTACTTC. As protein: CASSPISSNEQYF.

The V and J genes are TRBV9 and TRBJ2-3; D call uncertain. This CDR3 region has 13 residues. The germline gives CDR1 SGDLS, CDR2 YYNGEE. Trimming left V 4 bases short and J 2 bases short, with 8 bases between. The CDR3 DNA reads as TGTGCCAGCAGCCCCACGAACACAGATACGCAGTATTTT. Translating gives CASSPTNTDTQYF.

This rearrangement joins TRBV27 to TRBJ2-7, with unresolved D. CDR3 length: 13 residues. V was pared by 5 bases and J by 4 bases, with 12 bases between. From germline, CDR1 is MNHEY and CDR2 SMNVEV (reference sequence). CDR3: CASSPYGQYEQYF. The DNA of the CDR3 is TGTGCCAGCAGTCCCTACGGGCAGTACGAGCAGTACTTC.